This TCR beta chain was documented in a study of cytomegalovirus exposure and HLA in healthy donors (dated by TCRdb to about 2017). Study-level background: The 666 repertoires of the first cohort and the 95 to 150 validation repertoires were produced on the same platform, according to a later analysis. The study was designed to test whether signatures of past pathogen exposure could be identified by cataloging public T cell receptors. A separate validation cohort of 100 to 150 different subjects was used in addition to the approximately 670-subject first cohort. High-throughput TCR immunosequencing, statistical association of individual TCRs with disease status, and machine learning were combined to predict cytomegalovirus infection status.

Paper-wide results and their limitations: Most TCR sequences were observed very rarely across donors, whereas some public TCRs were present in many individuals. In both the original and validation cohorts, the classifier was reported to diagnose cytomegalovirus status with high specificity and sensitivity. The study gave a list of some 150 TCR beta chains associated with cytomegalovirus. A later analysis found that TCRs clustered in the first cohort also tended to co-occur in the roughly 110 validation repertoires, with approximately 94% of cluster scores above 0. A later analysis had no HLA typing for the validation cohort, so co-occurrence there was scored across all 130 or so repertoires. Three of the identified cytomegalovirus-associated TCR beta chains were confirmed in vitro to be specific for cytomegalovirus antigens. The authors suggested that the approach could potentially be extended to other disease states and immunological phenotypes.

As concerns this clone: The specificity of this receptor is unknown. One base away there is no much larger clone; base qualities are not given.

Library creation used the immunoSEQ multiplex PCR assay. The published analysis was carried out like this. To diagnose cytomegalovirus status from the catalog of TCR beta chain sequences, a statistical classification framework was built. TCRdb limited this immuneACCESS table to in-frame rearrangements with V and J called. A share of clones is missing; checked studies link under half to unresolved V genes, and the rest is unexplained. The V and J calls and clone size come from that table; D and trimming were worked out from the DNA. The sample yields about 360,000 clones; roughly 89% were counted once. Of the sample, roughly 0.83% is held by the ten largest clones. The donors belonged to the validation cohort of approximately 130 subjects, which was separate from the roughly 670-subject first cohort. Trimming takes 1 base from V and 8 bases from J, and the germline ends sit 10 bases apart. Sequences MRHNA (CDR1) and SNTAGT (CDR2) are obtained from the germline V gene. The cysteine opens and the phenylalanine closes a CDR3 of 13 amino acids. CDR3 DNA is the only sequence kept; it has 39 bases, read in frame from the first base.

This clonotype originated in a woman under 30 in good health and CMV-seronegative. The V gene is TRBV6-4 and the J gene is TRBJ2-3, with the D gene call left open. The sequenced material came from PBMCs. In nucleotide form, the sequence is TGTGCCAGCAGTGACTGGATATACAGTACGCAGTATTTT. This yields the protein CASSDWIYSTQYF.